The T cell receptor beta chain under discussion was sequenced for a study of beta chain features in type 1 diabetes. Overall study results and limits: Unsettled here was the matter of whether HLA type influences TCRB rearrangement. Significant though moderate, a shortening of TCRB CDR3s appeared in all four CD4+ subsets of Type 1 diabetes patients.

Purity exceeding 98% was reached by all sorted populations. Concerning this clone itself: Its antigen is not identified.

Losses at the gene ends were 3 bases for V and 8 bases for J; bases not matched to a gene: 6. The CDR3 runs 12 residues. Per the germline V gene, CDR1 is SQVTM and CDR2 is ANQGSEA. Expressed TCRB transcripts were sequenced because the entire RNA isolate underwent reverse transcription. About 3.6 million reads was the average for naive, central memory and regulatory T cell samples. Libraries were prepared by immunoSEQ multiplex PCR; TCRdb keeps only in-frame clonotypes and omits some of them. The table shows about 370,000 clones, with about 15% occurring only once. The origin of this receptor is a woman aged 18 to 35 in good health. The rearrangement links TRBV29-1 to TRBJ2-7, with 8 positions matching TRBD1. The sequenced sample consisted of naive CD4+ T cells from blood. CDR3 region: CSVEEGTGKQYF. CDR3 DNA sequence: TGCAGCGTTGAGGAGGGGACAGGAAAGCAGTACTTC.